This is a list of T cell receptor beta chains from one sample in a study of cytomegalovirus exposure and HLA in healthy donors. Sequencing used immunoSEQ multiplex PCR; TCRdb keeps in-frame clones, though not all of them. This sample has 100,000 to 120,000 clones, with about 80% found just once. Sequencing was done on a sample of PBMCs. These receptors all stem from an older woman in good health and CMV-seropositive. The CDR3 runs from the conserved cysteine through the conserved F or W. The order of the fields is V gene, CDR3 protein.

TRBV7-2,CASSKGTGENEQFF
TRBV10-3,CAISGGLYGYTF
TRBV20-1,CSAVDFLQYF
TRBV2,CASSRTGNTEAFF
TRBV29-1,CSVDGGYYGYTF
TRBV19,CASSTTSGSYDTQYF
TRBV6-6,CASKGGRSTDTQYF
TRBV18,CASSSRTGSKLDEQFF
TRBV11-2,CASSLYPGTGVRGAFF
TRBV6-1,CASSEGGVPQHF
TRBV19,CASSPWSGLNNEQFF
TRBV15,CATSREQGEETQYF
TRBV20-1,CSALRIEAFF
TRBV5-1,CASSFSVFLSTDTQYF
TRBV28,CASSPLEGVYQPQHF
TRBV25-1,CASSASGYEQFF
TRBV2,CASSREPNTGELFF
TRBV4-1,CASSPQVSAGELFF
TRBV5-1,CASGPLGGQETQYF
TRBV29-1,CSVVTSSWGTGEEKLFF
TRBV11-3,CASSARTGDDTQYF
TRBV27,CASRKTGQGYEEAFF
TRBV5-6,CASSWDRSSYEQYF
TRBV18,CASSRRGGEQYF
TRBV28,CASSAGQYYNEQFF
TRBV6-6,CASSPTSGRVNEQFF
TRBV6-1,CASSKDRENTEAFF
TRBV19,CASSLLADTYNEQFF
TRBV6-5,CASSYSPHRPTDTQYF
TRBV7-2,CASGRQGARSDTQYF
TRBV7-6,CASSLVSGGDVNTEAFF
TRBV4-2,CASSQDLAGGTPNEQYF
TRBV10-3,CAISESGGTGYTF
TRBV5-1,CASSLPLGLHRLSYNEQFF
TRBV10-3,CATGGQGASEAFF
TRBV7-9,CASSRTSGSINEQFF
TRBV7-6,CASSFLEIGEQFF
TRBV6-1,CASSEGTGYYGYTF
TRBV10-2,CASSVGWREGNNEQFF
TRBV9,CASSAFGGNYNEQFF
TRBV2,CASTVERQGAAEAFF
TRBV30,CAWSSLSDQPQHF
TRBV27,CASSLSQGAYYGYTF
TRBV19,CASKDRTSTDTQYF